Below are 14 T cell receptor beta chains sequenced from a single sample in a study of shared clonotypes between healthy human individuals. Using immunoSEQ multiplex PCR, the repertoire was profiled, and TCRdb retains in-frame clones only, with some absent. The profile shows around 2.1 million clones, 93% of them singletons. CD45RO-negative, CCR7-positively selected cells formed the naive CD8 fraction, excluding terminally differentiated effector memory CD45RA+ cells. Sequencing was performed on naive CD8+ T cells from PBMCs. Source of these receptors: a man younger than 30 in good health. Some clones in this sample may be carry-over from other donors' samples.

The chain is built from TRBV27 and TRBJ2-7; D call uncertain. Germline CDR1 MNHEY, CDR2 SMNVEV (reference sequence). V was cut by 3 bases and J by 6 bases, with 6 bases left in between. The CDR3 has 11 residues. CDR3 nucleotide sequence: TGTGCCAGCAGTTTTGGCATCGAGCAGTACTTC. It is translated as CASSFGIEQYF.

This clone was recorded once. This chain links TRBV27 with TRBJ2-7; 7 positions agree with TRBD2. With 2 bases clipped from V and 3 bases from J, the junction kept 7 bases outside the gene matches. Looked up from germline, CDR1 is MNHEY and CDR2 is SMNVEV (reference sequence). The CDR3 is made up of 15 amino acids. The DNA for the CDR3 is TGTGCCAGCAGTTTAATTGGGACTAACCTCTACGAGCAGTACTTC. Translated: CASSLIGTNLYEQYF.

This clone was recorded once. V usage is TRBV19 and J usage is TRBJ1-5; D is undetermined. The CDR3 totals 14 residues. CDR1 LNHDA and CDR2 SQIVND come from the germline V gene (reference sequence). Trimming took 7 bases from V and 3 from J, leaving 13 bases between them. CDR3 residues: CASTARPPNQPQHF. In nucleotides, the CDR3 is TGTGCCAGTACCGCGAGGCCCCCCAATCAGCCCCAGCATTTT.

The chain combines TRBV27 with TRBJ2-1; D ambiguous. Trimming pared 0 bases from V and 10 bases from J, leaving 13 bases between. The CDR3 is made up of 14 amino acids. Per germline, CDR1 MNHEY and CDR2 SMNVEV (reference sequence). CDR3 in DNA: TGTGCCAGCAGTTTATCGAGATCACCTGGCGAGCAGTTCTTC. Protein product: CASSLSRSPGEQFF.

The chain links TRBV7-9 to TRBJ2-2, with a possible D match to TRBD1 (6 bases). V shed 4 bases and J shed 4 bases, with 10 bases lying between them. CDR1 is SEHNR, CDR2 FQNEAQ, per germline (reference sequence). The CDR3 runs to 14 residues. CDR3 protein: CASSSVRGTGELFF. The CDR3 DNA sequence: TGTGCCAGCAGCTCAGTCAGGGGCACCGGGGAGCTGTTTTTT.

The chain has TRBV28 and TRBJ2-3, with TRBD2 matching 10 bases. The CDR3 runs 17 residues. Looked up from germline, CDR1 is MDHEN and CDR2 is SYDVKM. Unmatched junction bases numbered 8, after V lost 5 bases and J lost 0 bases. The CDR3 loop reads CASSPTGLADSTDTQYF. The CDR3, as DNA: TGTGCCAGCAGTCCAACAGGACTAGCGGATAGCACAGATACGCAGTATTTT.

The chain uses TRBV19 and TRBJ1-1; no clear D. Looked up from germline, CDR1 is LNHDA and CDR2 is SQIVND (reference sequence). The CDR3 covers 13 residues. V lost 5 bases to trimming and J lost 2 bases, with 9 bases between them. CDR3 region: CASSLGINTEAFF. CDR3 sequence (DNA): TGTGCCAGTAGTCTGGGGATCAACACTGAAGCTTTCTTT.

The chain carries TRBV13 and TRBJ2-7; 12 bases match TRBD2. The CDR3 is 16 residues long. Germline CDR1 and CDR2: PRHDT and FYEKMQ (reference sequence). Unmatched junction bases numbered 8, after V lost 4 bases and J lost 4 bases. This chain's CDR3 is CASSSRLAGEGYEQYF. CDR3 nucleotides: TGTGCCAGCAGCTCCCGACTAGCGGGGGAAGGGTACGAGCAGTACTTC.

Comment on this clone: Other DNA variants within this sample encode the same CDR3. The chain couples TRBV14 to TRBJ2-2; no clear D. V dropped 1 base and J dropped 4 bases, with 1 base sitting between them. The CDR3 contains 12 residues. Germline lookup yields CDR1 SGHDN and CDR2 FVKESK. CDR3 in DNA: TGTGCCAGCAGCCAAGGCACCGGGGAGCTGTTTTTT. Protein sequence: CASSQGTGELFF. Using reference TRBV14 and TRBJ2-2 for the parts outside the CDR3, the full variable domain is EAGVTQFPSHSVIEKGQTVTLRCDPISGHDNLYWYRRVMGKEIKFLLHFVKESKQDESGMPNNRFLAERTGGTYSTLKVQPAELEDSGVYFCASSQGTGELFFGEGSRLTVL.

The chain carries TRBV5-6 and TRBJ2-7, with 7 bases that match TRBD2. Germline CDR1 is SGHDT and CDR2 is YYEEEE. J gave up 1 base and V 4 bases, and 11 bases lay outside the gene matches. The CDR3 contains 16 residues. DNA for the CDR3: TGTGCCAGCAGCGCCTCAACGCTAGCGGTTTCCTACGAGCAGTACTTC. Its translation is CASSASTLAVSYEQYF.

This chain joins TRBV27 and TRBJ2-7, with 8 nucleotides matching TRBD2. CDR1 is MNHEY and CDR2 is SMNVEV in the germline V gene (reference sequence). J lost 0 bases, V lost 2 bases, and 3 bases had no gene match. The CDR3 runs to 15 residues. The DNA for the CDR3 is TGTGCCAGCAGTTTAACTAGCGGACTCTCCTACGAGCAGTACTTC. Translated, it gives CASSLTSGLSYEQYF.

The CDR3 nucleotides are TGCGCCAGCAGCTTGGATGGGGCGATTCATGAAAAACTGTTTTTT. Protein sequence: CASSLDGAIHEKLFF. The chain joins TRBV5-1 to TRBJ1-4; D may be TRBD1 (5 bases). Trimming stripped 0 bases from V and 6 bases from J, with 12 bases between. Germline V lookup: CDR1 SGHRS, CDR2 YFSETQ. The CDR3 contains 15 residues.

Only one count was recorded for this clone. V gene TRBV28 combines with J gene TRBJ2-7, with D maybe TRBD2 (6 bases). The CDR3 spans 14 residues. Germline V gene sequence: CDR1 MDHEN, CDR2 SYDVKM. V lost 2 bases and J lost 3, with 11 bases in between. The CDR3 region is CASSLGADYYEQYF. The CDR3 DNA is TGTGCCAGCAGTTTAGGGGCGGACTACTACGAGCAGTACTTC.

DNA for the CDR3: TGTGCCAGCAGCTTAGTTGGGGGTGAGCAGTTCTTC. Protein sequence: CASSLVGGEQFF. The chain employs TRBV13 and TRBJ2-1; D possibly uses TRBD1 or TRBD2 (5 bases each). CDR1 is PRHDT and CDR2 is FYEKMQ in the germline V gene (reference sequence). The CDR3 is made up of 12 amino acids. The germline V and J ends were trimmed by 1 base and 9 bases, with 7 bases remaining between them.